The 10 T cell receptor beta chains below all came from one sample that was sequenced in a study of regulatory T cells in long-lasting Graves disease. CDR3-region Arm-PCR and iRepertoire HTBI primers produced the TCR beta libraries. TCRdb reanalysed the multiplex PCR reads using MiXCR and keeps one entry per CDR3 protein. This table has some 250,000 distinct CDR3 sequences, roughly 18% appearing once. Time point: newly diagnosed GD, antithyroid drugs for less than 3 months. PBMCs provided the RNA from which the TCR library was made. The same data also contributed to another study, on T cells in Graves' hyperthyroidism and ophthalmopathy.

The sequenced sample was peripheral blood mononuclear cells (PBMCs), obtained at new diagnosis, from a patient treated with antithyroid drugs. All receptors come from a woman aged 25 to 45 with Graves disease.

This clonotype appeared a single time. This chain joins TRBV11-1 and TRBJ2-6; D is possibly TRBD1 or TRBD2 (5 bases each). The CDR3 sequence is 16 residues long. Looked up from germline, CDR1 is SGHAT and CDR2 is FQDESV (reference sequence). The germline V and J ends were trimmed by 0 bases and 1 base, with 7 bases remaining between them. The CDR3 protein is CASSLAWGSGANVLTF. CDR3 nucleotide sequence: TGTGCCAGCAGCTTAGCATGGGGGTCTGGGGCCAACGTCCTGACTTTC. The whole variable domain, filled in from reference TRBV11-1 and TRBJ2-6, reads EAEVAQSPRYKITEKSQAVAFWCDPISGHATLYWYRQILGQGPELLVQFQDESVVDDSQLPKDRFSAERLKGVDSTLKIQPAELGDSAMYLCASSLAWGSGANVLTFGAGSRLTVL.

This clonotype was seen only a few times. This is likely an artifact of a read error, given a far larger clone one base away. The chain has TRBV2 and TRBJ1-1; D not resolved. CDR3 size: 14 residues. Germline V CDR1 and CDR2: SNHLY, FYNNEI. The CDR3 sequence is CASSLAGDNTEALF. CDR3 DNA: TGTGCCAGCAGCCTTGCCGGGGATAACACTGAAGCTCTCTTT.

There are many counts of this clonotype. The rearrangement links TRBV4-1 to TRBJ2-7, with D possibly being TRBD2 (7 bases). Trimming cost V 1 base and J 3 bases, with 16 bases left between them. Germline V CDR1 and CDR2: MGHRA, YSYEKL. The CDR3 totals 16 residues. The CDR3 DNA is TGCGCCAGCAGCCAAGTTGGGGGGGGCTTCTTCTACGAGCAGTACTTC. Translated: CASSQVGGGFFYEQYF.

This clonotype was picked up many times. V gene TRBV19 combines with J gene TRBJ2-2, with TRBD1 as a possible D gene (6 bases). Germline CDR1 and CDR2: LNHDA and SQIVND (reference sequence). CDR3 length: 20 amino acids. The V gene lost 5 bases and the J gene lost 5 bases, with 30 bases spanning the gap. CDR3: CASSSLIPQYRVTFTGELFF. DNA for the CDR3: TGTGCCAGTAGTTCCCTAATCCCCCAGTACAGGGTGACCTTTACCGGGGAGCTGTTTTTT.

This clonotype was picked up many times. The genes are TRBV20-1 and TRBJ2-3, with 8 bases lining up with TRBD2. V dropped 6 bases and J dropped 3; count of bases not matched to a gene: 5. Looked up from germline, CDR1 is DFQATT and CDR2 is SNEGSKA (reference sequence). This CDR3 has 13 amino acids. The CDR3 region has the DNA TGCAGTGCAACCGCTAGCGGGACAGATACGCAGTATTTT. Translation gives CSATASGTDTQYF.

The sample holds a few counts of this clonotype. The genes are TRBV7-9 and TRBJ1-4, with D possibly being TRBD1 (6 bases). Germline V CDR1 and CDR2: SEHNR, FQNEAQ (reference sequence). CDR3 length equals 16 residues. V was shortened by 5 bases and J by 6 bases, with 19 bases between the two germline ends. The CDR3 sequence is CASSREQGEGDEKLFF. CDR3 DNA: TGTGCCAGCAGCCGTGAACAGGGAGAGGGAGATGAAAAACTGTTTTTT.

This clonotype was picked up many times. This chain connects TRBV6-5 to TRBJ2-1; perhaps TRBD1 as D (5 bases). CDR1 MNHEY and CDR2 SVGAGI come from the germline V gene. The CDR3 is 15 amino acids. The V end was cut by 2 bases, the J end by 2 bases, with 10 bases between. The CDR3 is CASSYQDTPYNEQFF. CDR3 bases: TGTGCCAGCAGTTACCAGGACACCCCCTACAATGAGCAGTTCTTC.

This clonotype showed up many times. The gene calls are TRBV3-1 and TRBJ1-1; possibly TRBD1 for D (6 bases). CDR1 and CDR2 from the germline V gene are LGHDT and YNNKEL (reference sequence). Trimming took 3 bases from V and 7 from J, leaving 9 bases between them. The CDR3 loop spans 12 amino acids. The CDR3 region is CASSQGANEAFF. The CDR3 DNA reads TGTGCCAGCAGCCAGGGGGCAAATGAAGCTTTCTTT.

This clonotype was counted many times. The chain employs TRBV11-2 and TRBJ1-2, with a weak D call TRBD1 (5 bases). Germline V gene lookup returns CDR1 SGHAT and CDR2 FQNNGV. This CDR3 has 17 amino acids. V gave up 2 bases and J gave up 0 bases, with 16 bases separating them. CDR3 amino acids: CASSLLYPGTSNYGYTF. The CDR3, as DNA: TGTGCCAGCAGCTTACTTTACCCAGGGACCTCTAACTATGGCTACACCTTC. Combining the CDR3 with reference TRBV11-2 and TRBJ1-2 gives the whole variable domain EAGVAQSPRYKIIEKRQSVAFWCNPISGHATLYWYQQILGQGPKLLIQFQNNGVVDDSQLPKDRFSAERLKGVDSTLKIQPAKLEDSAVYLCASSLLYPGTSNYGYTFGSGTRLTVV.

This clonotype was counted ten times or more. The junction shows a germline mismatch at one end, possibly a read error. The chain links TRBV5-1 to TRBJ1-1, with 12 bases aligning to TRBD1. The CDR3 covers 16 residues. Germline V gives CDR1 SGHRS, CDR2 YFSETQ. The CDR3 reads CASSKTGTGGPTEAFF. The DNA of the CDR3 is TGTGCCAGCAGCAAAACCGGGACAGGGGGCCCCACTGAAGCTTTCTTT. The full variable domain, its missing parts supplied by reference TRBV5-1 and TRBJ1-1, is KAGVTQTPRYLIKTRGQQVTLSCSPISGHRSVSWYQQTPGQGLQFLFEYFSETQRNKGNFPGRFSGRQFSNSRSEMNVSTLELGDSALYLCASSKTGTGGPTEAFFGQGTRLTVV.